This entry features one T cell receptor (beta chain) sequence. The data are from a study of OX40 agonist ivuxolimab in advanced cancers. TCRdb's copy holds only in-frame clones and misses some; the assay was immunoSEQ multiplex PCR. This table holds tens of thousands of clones, about 76% found once. Trimming took 4 bases from V and 2 from J, leaving 19 bases between them. From germline, CDR1 is SGHRS and CDR2 YFSETQ. The CDR3 spans 16 residues. The chain carries TRBV5-1 and TRBJ2-7, with unresolved D. Here the sequenced sample was CD4+ or CD8+ T cells sorted from blood, taken in a trial of the OX40 agonist ivuxolimab. This sequence originates from an adult with an advanced solid tumor such as melanoma, head and neck, liver or kidney cancer. CDR3 nucleotide sequence: TGCGCCAGCAGCCCCTCGCACCTCGCGGTCACCTACGAGCAGTACTTC. Amino acids: CASSPSHLAVTYEQYF.